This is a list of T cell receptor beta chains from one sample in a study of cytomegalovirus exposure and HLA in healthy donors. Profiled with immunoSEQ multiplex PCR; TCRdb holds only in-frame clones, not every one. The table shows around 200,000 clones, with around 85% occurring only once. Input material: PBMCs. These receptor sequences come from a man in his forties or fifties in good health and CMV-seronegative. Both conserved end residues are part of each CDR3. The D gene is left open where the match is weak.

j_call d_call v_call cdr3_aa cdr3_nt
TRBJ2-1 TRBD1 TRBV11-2 CASSLVRDRVYNEQFF TGTGCCAGCAGCTTAGTTCGGGACAGGGTCTACAATGAGCAGTTCTTC
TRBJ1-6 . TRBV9 CASSGGRGPASGSPLHF TGTGCCAGCAGCGGGGGCAGGGGCCCCGCCTCGGGTTCACCCCTCCACTTT
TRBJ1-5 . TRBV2 CASSERGLGSNQPQHF TGTGCCAGCAGTGAAAGGGGCCTTGGTAGCAATCAGCCCCAGCATTTT
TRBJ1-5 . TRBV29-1 CSVANQGNQPQHF TGCAGCGTCGCGAATCAGGGTAACCAGCCCCAGCATTTT
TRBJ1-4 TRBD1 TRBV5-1 CASSPGQEGEKLFF TGCGCCAGCAGCCCGGGACAGGAGGGAGAAAAACTGTTTTTT
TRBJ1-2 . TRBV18 CASSRRTRGLEEGYTF TGTGCCAGCTCACGAAGGACCCGGGGACTCGAGGAGGGCTACACCTTC
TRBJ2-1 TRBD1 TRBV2 CASSGPGGQGANEQFF TGTGCCAGCAGCGGCCCCGGTGGACAGGGGGCTAATGAGCAGTTCTTC
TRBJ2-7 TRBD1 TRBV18 CASSRDRADYEQYF TGTGCCAGCTCTCGGGACAGGGCGGACTACGAGCAGTACTTC
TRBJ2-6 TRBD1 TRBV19 CASSPGTGTGANVLTF TGTGCCAGTAGTCCCGGGACAGGGACTGGGGCCAACGTCCTGACTTTC
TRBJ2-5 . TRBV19 CASRPGPLQGTQYF TGTGCCAGTAGGCCGGGACCTCTACAGGGGACCCAGTACTTC